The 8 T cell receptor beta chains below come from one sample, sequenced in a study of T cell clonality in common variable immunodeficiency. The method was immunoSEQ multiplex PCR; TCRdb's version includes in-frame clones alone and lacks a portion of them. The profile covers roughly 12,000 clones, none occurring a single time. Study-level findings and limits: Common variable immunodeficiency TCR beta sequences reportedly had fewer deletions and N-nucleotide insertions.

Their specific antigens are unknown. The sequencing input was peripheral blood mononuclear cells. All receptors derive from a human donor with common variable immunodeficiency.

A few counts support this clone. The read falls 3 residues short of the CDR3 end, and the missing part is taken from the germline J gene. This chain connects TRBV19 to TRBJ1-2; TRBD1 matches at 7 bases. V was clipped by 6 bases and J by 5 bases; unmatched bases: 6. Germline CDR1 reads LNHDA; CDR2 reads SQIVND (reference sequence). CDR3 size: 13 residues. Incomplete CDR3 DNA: TGTGCCAGTAGCCAGGGGGGCGTATATGGC. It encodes CASSQGGVYG. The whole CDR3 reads CASSQGGVYGYTF.

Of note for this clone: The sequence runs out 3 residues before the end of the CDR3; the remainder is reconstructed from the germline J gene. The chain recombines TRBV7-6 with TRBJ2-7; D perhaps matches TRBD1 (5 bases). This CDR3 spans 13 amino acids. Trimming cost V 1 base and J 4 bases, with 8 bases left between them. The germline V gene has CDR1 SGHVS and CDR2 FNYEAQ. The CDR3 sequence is CASSLGQPYEQYF. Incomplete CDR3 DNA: TGTGCCAGCAGCTTAGGACAGCCGTACGAG.

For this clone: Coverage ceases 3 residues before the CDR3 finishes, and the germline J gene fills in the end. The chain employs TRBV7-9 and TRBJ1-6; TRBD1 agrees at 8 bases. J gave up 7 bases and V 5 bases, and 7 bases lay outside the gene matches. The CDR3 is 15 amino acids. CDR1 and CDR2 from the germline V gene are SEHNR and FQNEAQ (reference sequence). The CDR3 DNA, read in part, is TGTGCCAGCAGCCCGGGGGACAGGCCAAATTCACCC. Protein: CASSPGDRPNSP. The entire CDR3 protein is CASSPGDRPNSPLHF.

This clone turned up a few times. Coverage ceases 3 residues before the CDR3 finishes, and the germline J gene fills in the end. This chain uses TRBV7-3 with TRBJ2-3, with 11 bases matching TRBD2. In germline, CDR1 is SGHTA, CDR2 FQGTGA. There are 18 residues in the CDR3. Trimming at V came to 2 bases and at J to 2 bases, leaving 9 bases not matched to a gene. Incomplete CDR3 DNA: TGTGCCAGCAGCTTACTAGCGGGGGGCTACTATACCACAGATACG. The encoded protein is CASSLLAGGYYTTDT. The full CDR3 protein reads CASSLLAGGYYTTDTQYF.

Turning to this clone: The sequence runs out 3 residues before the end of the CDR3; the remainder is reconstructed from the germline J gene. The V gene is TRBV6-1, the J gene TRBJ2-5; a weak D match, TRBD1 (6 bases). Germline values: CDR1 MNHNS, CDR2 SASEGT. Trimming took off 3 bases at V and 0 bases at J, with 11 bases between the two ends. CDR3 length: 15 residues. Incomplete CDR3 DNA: TGTGCCAGCAGTGACCAAGGGACATACCAAGAGACC. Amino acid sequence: CASSDQGTYQET. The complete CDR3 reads CASSDQGTYQETQYF.

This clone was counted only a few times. The CDR3 DNA, read in part, is TGTGCCAGTAGTATACCCTATGCAGGGAGGCCCAACGAG. This translates into CASSIPYAGRPNE. The full-length CDR3 reads as CASSIPYAGRPNEQYF. The gene calls are TRBV19 and TRBJ2-7; weak D call: TRBD2 (6 bases). Read data end 3 residues before the CDR3 end; the end is taken from the germline J gene. This CDR3 spans 16 amino acids. CDR1 and CDR2 from the germline V gene are LNHDA and SQIVND (reference sequence). V shed 2 bases and J shed 5 bases, with 19 bases lying between them.

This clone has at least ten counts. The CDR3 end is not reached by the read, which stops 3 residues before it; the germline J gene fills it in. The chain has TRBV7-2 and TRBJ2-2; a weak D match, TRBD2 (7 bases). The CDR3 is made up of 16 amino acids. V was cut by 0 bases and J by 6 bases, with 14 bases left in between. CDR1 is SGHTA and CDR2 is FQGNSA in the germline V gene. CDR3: CASSLAWGGAPGELFF. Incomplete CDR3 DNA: TGTGCCAGCAGCTTAGCGTGGGGGGGCGCTCCCGGGGAG.

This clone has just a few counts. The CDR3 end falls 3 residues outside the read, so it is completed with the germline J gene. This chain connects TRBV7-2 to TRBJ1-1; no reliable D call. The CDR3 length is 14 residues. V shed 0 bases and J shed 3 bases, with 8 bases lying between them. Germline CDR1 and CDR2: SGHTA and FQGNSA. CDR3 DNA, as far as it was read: TGTGCCAGCAGCTTAGCGTTTCGGTACACTGAA. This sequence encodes CASSLAFRYTE. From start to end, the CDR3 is CASSLAFRYTEAFF.